This T cell receptor (beta chain) was sequenced in a study of tumor and adjacent non-tumor tissue in lung cancer. The library came from three nested PCR rounds adapted from ARM-PCR protocols. From the multiplex PCR reads, TCRdb called clonotypes with MiXCR, one entry per CDR3 protein. The sample consists of about 200,000 distinct CDR3 sequences, about two thirds of them appearing once. Per germline, CDR1 WSHSY and CDR2 SAAADI. The V gene end was trimmed by 7 bases and the J gene end by 2 bases; junction bases not matched to a gene: 7. The CDR3 is 15 amino acids. The template was RNA from unsorted bulk tissue.

J is TRBJ2-7 and V is TRBV10-2; 11 positions agree with TRBD2. Material for sequencing was lung tumor tissue. The sequence was obtained from a man aged 60 to 69 with non-small cell lung cancer. The CDR3 DNA reads TGCGCCAGCACCCTCCGACTAGCGGGGACCTACGAGCAGTACTTC. This sequence encodes CASTLRLAGTYEQYF.